This TCR beta chain was found in a study of cytotoxic CD8 clonotypes in ibrutinib-treated CLL. Germline assignment: CDR1 SGHRS and CDR2 YFSETQ. Trimming removed 4 bases from V and 2 bases from J; junction bases left unmatched: 1. The CDR3 has 13 amino acids. This table comes from immunoSEQ multiplex PCR, and its TCRdb copy is limited to in-frame clones, with some not included. The repertoire has about 130,000 clones, 70% to 90% of them found once; the top ten carry over 2%. V is TRBV5-1 and J is TRBJ1-1, with 8 nucleotides matching TRBD1. The source was PBMCs, collected after 24 months of ibrutinib treatment. The sequence was obtained from a human donor with chronic lymphocytic leukemia. CDR3 nucleotides: TGCGCCAGCAGCCCAGGGGGCAACACTGAAGCTTTCTTT. Protein: CASSPGGNTEAFF.